This TCR beta chain was sequenced in a study of T cells in Graves' hyperthyroidism and ophthalmopathy (dated by TCRdb to between 2018 and 2021). With regard to the full study: Peripheral blood was sampled at the time of initial diagnosis, prior to any treatment. Following sampling, methimazole starting at 30 mg daily was given to hyperthyroidism patients, and high-dose intravenous methylprednisolone was given to ophthalmopathy patients. Prospective prediction of ophthalmopathy was tested in an independent validation cohort of under 20 hyperthyroidism patients and some 17 patients who later progressed to ophthalmopathy. The roughly 99 discovery patients were divided at random into training and test sets in a 7:3 ratio. According to the paper, TCR Vbeta CDR3 sequencing was carried out on over 130 peripheral blood samples, which came from some 41 ophthalmopathy, roughly 75 hyperthyroidism and roughly 17 progressor patients. In addition, the study compared T-cell repertoires in thyroid tissue and in blood from over 5 Graves' hyperthyroidism patients. TCR V-J signatures able to tell the groups apart were searched for in a discovery cohort of 100 patients, of whom approximately 40 had Graves' ophthalmopathy and around 58 had stable Graves' hyperthyroidism. General conclusions and limits of the study: During validation, the model predicted progression to ophthalmopathy a median of roughly six months ahead of onset, with almost 71% sensitivity and 72% to 80% specificity. In cross-validation, a model built on a 13 V-J signature told ophthalmopathy apart from stable hyperthyroidism with approximately 90% sensitivity and roughly 83% specificity, and in testing the same model reached 80%/75%. Blood samples also contained most of the expanded thyroid clonotypes (frequency above 0.001), which suggests that blood repertoires may reflect thyroid immune responses. No statistical method was used to fix the sample size in advance, and group allocation was not hidden from the investigators.

This clonotype has a handful of counts. Its antigen target is currently unknown. Within one base of it there is no much larger clone, and no base qualities were kept. TCR beta CDR3 regions were amplified from RNA transcripts. For the first round of RT-PCR on the TCR CDR3, the HTBI primer set was used together with the Qiagen OneStep RT-PCR kit. The libraries were constructed in a second round of multiplex PCR and then size-selected and purified. Libraries were sequenced paired-end with 100 bp reads on an Illumina HiSeq2000. The published analysis was carried out like this. Raw data were processed with SOAPnuke, discarding reads with adapters, uncalled bases, mean Phred below 15, or no exact constant-primer or identifier match. COPE v1.2.5 was used to merge high-quality paired reads, and clonotypes were defined as unique nucleotide sequences. Clonotypes were aligned to IMGT TRBV, TRBD and TRBJ reference segments using MiTCR v1.1. Only V-J combinations with frequency above 0.0001, covering about 99% of repertoires, were analysed. The TCS score was defined as F50 (clonal expansion) divided by E x V (chaos), with BLOSUM62-based TCRdist calculated between CDR3 peptides within each V-J. Welch's t-statistics and random forest reduced approximately 520 V-J features to 13, which were used in a naive Bayes classifier (R e1071). In-frame beta chains were kept once TCRdb had trimmed the public reads at Q25 with fastp and called clones with MiXCR. Every distinct CDR3 protein forms one entry, paired with its most common genes and DNA. TCRdb, not the original authors, processed these V and J calls. This sample gives 550,000 to 600,000 distinct CDR3 sequences in total; 16% of them show up just once. Around 19% of the sample belongs to the ten largest clones.

Stable Graves' hyperthyroidism was defined as the absence of progression to ophthalmopathy over 18 months of follow-up. The hyperthyroidism patients were between 18 and 65 years old and newly diagnosed, with a disease duration of less than 2 months. Exclusion was applied to patients with uncontrolled infections, other autoimmune diseases, pregnancy or lactation. Diagnoses relied on clinical symptoms, serum thyroxine and TRAb, thyroid ultrasound and orbital computed tomography. PBMCs were isolated from 10 ml of fresh peripheral blood by Ficoll-Paque density gradient centrifugation. Trizol reagent was used to extract total RNA, and RNA quality was then checked on an Agilent 2100 Bioanalyzer. The CDR3 covers 14 residues, taking in both the cysteine and the phenylalanine. CDR3 DNA is the only sequence kept; it has 42 bases, read in frame from the first base. Compared with germline, V lacks 4 bases and J lacks 3 bases; bases without a gene match: 5. The germline V gene specifies SQVTM as CDR1 and ANQGSEA as CDR2.

The chain is encoded by TRBV29-1 joined to TRBJ2-7; 11 bases in between match TRBD1. What was sequenced was blood. The sequence came from a woman between 18 and 29 years old with Graves' hyperthyroidism. The DNA sequence reads TGCAGCGTTGGTCGGGACAGGGGGATCTACGAGCAGTACTTC. The resulting protein is CSVGRDRGIYEQYF.